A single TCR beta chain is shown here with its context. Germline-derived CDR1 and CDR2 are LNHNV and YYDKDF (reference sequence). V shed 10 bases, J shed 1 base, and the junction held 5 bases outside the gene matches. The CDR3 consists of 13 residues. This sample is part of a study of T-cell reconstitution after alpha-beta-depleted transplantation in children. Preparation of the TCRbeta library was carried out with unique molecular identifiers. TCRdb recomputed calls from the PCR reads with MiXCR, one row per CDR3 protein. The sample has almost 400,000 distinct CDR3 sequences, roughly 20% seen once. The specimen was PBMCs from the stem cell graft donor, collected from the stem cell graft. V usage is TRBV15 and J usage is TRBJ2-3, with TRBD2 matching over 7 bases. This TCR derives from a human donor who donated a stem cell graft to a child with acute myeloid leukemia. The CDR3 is CASLAGGTDTQYF. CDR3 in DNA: TGTGCCAGTTTAGCGGGCGGCACAGATACGCAGTATTTT.